Each of the 11 T cell receptor beta chains below was sequenced from the same sample in a study of T-cell memory formation after mild COVID-19. TCRdb reprocessed the 5' RACE reads via MiXCR and lists one record per CDR3 protein. The data show about 390,000 distinct CDR3 sequences, with roughly 15% seen just once and about 22% held by the top ten. The specimen was PBMCs or a T cell subset sorted from them (not recorded which). The receptor source for this set is a man between 18 and 35 years old who had mild COVID-19 (a few samples of this study predate the infection). Cell type and time point are not known.

The chain links TRBV12-3 or TRBV12-4 to TRBJ2-4; the match to TRBD1 covers 7 bases. This CDR3 is 12 amino acids long. With V trimmed by 5 bases and J by 15 bases, 10 bases remained unmatched. In DNA, the CDR3 is TGTGCCAGCAGTGGGACAGCGAACACGCGGTACTTC. This codes for CASSGTANTRYF.

The genes are TRBV9 and TRBJ1-1, with 8 nucleotides matching TRBD1. The V gene end was trimmed by 0 bases and the J gene end by 11 bases; junction bases not matched to a gene: 9. The CDR3 contains 14 residues. Germline-derived CDR1 and CDR2 are SGDLS and YYNGEE. The CDR3 reads CASSVAGQGDSAFF. The CDR3 DNA is TGTGCCAGCAGCGTAGCTGGACAGGGAGACTCGGCTTTCTTT.

The table lists this clonotype with a few counts. The CDR3 region is CATSVGDTEAFF. Here the CDR3 DNA reads TGTGCCACCAGTGTGGGGGACACTGAAGCTTTCTTT. The rearrangement links TRBV24-1 to TRBJ1-1, with D maybe TRBD1 (5 bases). CDR1 and CDR2 (germline): KGHDR, SFDVKD. This CDR3 contains 12 residues. Trimming removed 5 bases from V and 3 bases from J, with 6 bases in between.

This chain joins TRBV20-1 and TRBJ2-1; 10 bases align to TRBD2. Germline lookup yields CDR1 DFQATT and CDR2 SNEGSKA (reference sequence). The J segment lost 6 bases and the V segment lost 3 bases, leaving 5 bases of the junction unmatched. The CDR3 contains 14 residues. The CDR3 DNA sequence: TGCAGTGCTAGCAGCGGGGGGGCCCGCAATGAGCAGTTCTTC. Translation gives CSASSGGARNEQFF.

The chain employs TRBV4-1 and TRBJ2-1, with a weak D call TRBD2 (6 bases). Between the trimmed V and J ends, which lost 3 bases and 5 bases, there was a span of 8 bases. The CDR3 totals 13 residues. CDR1 is MGHRA and CDR2 is YSYEKL in the germline V gene. CDR3: CASSHRLDNEQFF. The CDR3 DNA follows: TGCGCCAGCAGCCACAGACTAGACAATGAGCAGTTCTTC.

The V and J genes are TRBV28 and TRBJ1-5; 7 bases are shared with TRBD1. V was clipped by 6 bases and J by 10 bases; unmatched bases: 15. This CDR3 spans 15 amino acids. The germline V gene encodes CDR1 MDHEN and CDR2 SYDVKM. CDR3 region: CASSPFGQAITPQHF. CDR3 nucleotides: TGTGCCAGCAGCCCATTCGGACAGGCGATTACTCCCCAGCATTTT.

V gene TRBV20-1 combines with J gene TRBJ2-1; TRBD2 matches 8 bases. V gave up 0 bases and J gave up 4 bases; unmatched junction bases: 11. This CDR3 comprises 17 residues. Per germline, CDR1 DFQATT and CDR2 SNEGSKA (reference sequence). The CDR3 loop reads CSARDSRRASGYNEQFF. DNA for the CDR3: TGCAGTGCTAGAGATTCCAGGCGGGCTAGCGGGTACAATGAGCAGTTCTTC.

The table lists this clonotype with a few counts. The chain couples TRBV3-1 to TRBJ1-4; D ambiguous. The CDR3 is 15 residues long. Trimming left V 1 base short and J 7 bases short, with 13 bases between. Germline loops: CDR1 LGHDT, CDR2 YNNKEL (reference sequence). The CDR3 DNA reads TGTGCCAGCAGCCAAGCTACCGGGGAAATTGAAAAACTGTTTTTT. It yields the protein CASSQATGEIEKLFF.

Here the CDR3 DNA reads TGTGCCAGTAGTACCGGGACAGGGGGCCTTGAGACCCAGTACTTC. Residues: CASSTGTGGLETQYF. The V and J genes are TRBV19 and TRBJ2-5; 12 bases are a match to TRBD1. CDR1 and CDR2 from the germline V gene are LNHDA and SQIVND (reference sequence). The CDR3 runs to 15 residues. The V gene end was trimmed by 4 bases and the J gene end by 5 bases; junction bases not matched to a gene: 5.

This clonotype was seen many times. The chain combines TRBV5-1 with TRBJ1-1, with 12 bases lining up with TRBD1. CDR1 SGHRS and CDR2 YFSETQ come from the germline V gene. The trim removed 0 bases at V and 3 bases at J, leaving 6 bases unmatched. The CDR3 totals 17 residues. CDR3 sequence reads: CASSLVGTGGAYTEAFF. Written as DNA, the CDR3 is TGCGCCAGCAGCTTGGTCGGGACAGGGGGCGCGTACACTGAAGCTTTCTTT.

The CDR3 is CASSWSGLDNSPLHF. In DNA, the CDR3 is TGTGCCAGCAGTTGGAGTGGCCTTGATAATTCACCCCTCCACTTT. The chain uses TRBV27 and TRBJ1-6, with D unresolved. Germline-derived CDR1 and CDR2 are MNHEY and SMNVEV (reference sequence). This CDR3 comprises 15 residues. V lost 4 bases, J lost 5 bases, and 12 bases lay in between.